This T cell receptor (beta chain) was identified in a study of blood T cells in healthy people across ages. Findings of the study overall: More naive CD4+ cells and higher diversity marked long-lived donors relative to aged donors.

Primed by a sample-barcoded 5' primer and a J-beta primer mix, a second PCR proceeded for 7 to 11 cycles. All cDNA molecules were each tagged by a template-switch adaptor with 12 random nucleotides. From each sample, at least 2.5 million paired-end reads containing CDR3 were obtained. TCRdb ran MiXCR on the 5' RACE reads and lists one entry per CDR3 protein. The repertoire holds approximately 800,000 distinct CDR3 sequences, 20% to 25% seen once, with more than 3% in the top ten. From germline, CDR1 is SQVTM and CDR2 ANQGSEA. Trimming left V 4 bases short and J 0 bases short, with 6 bases between. This CDR3 contains 12 residues. As to this clonotype: Its antigen is currently unknown.

These data also featured in a second study, about T cells of mothers and their children.

The TCR sequence derives from a boy aged 5-17 years in good health. The rearrangement uses TRBV29-1 and TRBJ1-2; D is ambiguous. Sample: blood. This CDR3 reads CSVVGPNYGYTF. CDR3 DNA sequence: TGCAGCGTTGTAGGACCTAACTATGGCTACACCTTC.